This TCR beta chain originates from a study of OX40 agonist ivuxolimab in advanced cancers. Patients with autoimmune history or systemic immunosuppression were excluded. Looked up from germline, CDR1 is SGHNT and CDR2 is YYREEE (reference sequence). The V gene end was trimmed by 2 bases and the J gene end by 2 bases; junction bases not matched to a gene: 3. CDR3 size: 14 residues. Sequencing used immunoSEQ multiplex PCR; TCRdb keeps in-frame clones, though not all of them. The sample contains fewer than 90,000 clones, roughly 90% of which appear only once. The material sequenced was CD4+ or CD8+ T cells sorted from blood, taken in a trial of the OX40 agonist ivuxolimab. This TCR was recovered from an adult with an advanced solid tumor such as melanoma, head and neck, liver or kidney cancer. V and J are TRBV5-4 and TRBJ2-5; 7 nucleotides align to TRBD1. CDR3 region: CASSLRGPQETQYF. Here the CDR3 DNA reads TGTGCCAGCAGCTTAAGGGGGCCTCAAGAGACCCAGTACTTC.